Each of the 12 T cell receptor beta chains below was sequenced from the same sample in a study of T cell responses to AZD1222 COVID-19 vaccine. Only in-frame clones appear in the TCRdb table, and some are missing; sequencing was by immunoSEQ multiplex PCR. The repertoire includes around 110,000 clones, around 94% of them detected once, and 1.6% sits in the top ten. The sequencing here drew on peripheral blood, taken 28 days after the second AZD1222 dose. These receptors originate from an adult who received the AZD1222 COVID-19 vaccine.

V and J are TRBV18 and TRBJ1-1; 7 nucleotides agree with TRBD1. Germline CDR1 is KGHSH and CDR2 is LQKENI. The CDR3 loop spans 15 amino acids. The junction had 9 bases not matched to a gene; V was cut back by 4 bases and J by 4 bases. The CDR3 region is CASSLNTGVGTEAFF. As DNA, the CDR3 is TGTGCCAGCTCACTTAACACAGGGGTAGGCACTGAAGCTTTCTTT.

The chain couples TRBV7-3 to TRBJ2-3; 7 nucleotides line up with TRBD2. Germline V gene data show CDR1 as SGHTA and CDR2 as FQGTGA. J lost 4 bases, V lost 2 bases, and 3 bases had no gene match. The CDR3 extends over 14 amino acids. This chain's CDR3 is CASSLGGSPDTQYF. For the CDR3, the DNA is TGTGCCAGCAGCTTAGGCGGGAGCCCAGATACGCAGTATTTT.

Written as DNA, the CDR3 is TGTGCCAGCAGTCCCGGGACAGGTTTATATGGCTACACCTTC. Protein sequence: CASSPGTGLYGYTF. This sequence joins TRBV27 and TRBJ1-2, with TRBD1 identical over 8 bases. The ends lost 5 bases at V and 5 bases at J; junction bases unmatched: 7. This CDR3 has 14 amino acids. Per the germline V gene, CDR1 is MNHEY and CDR2 is SMNVEV (reference sequence).

DNA of the CDR3: TGTGCCAGTAGTATAGTAGGTCGTTCACCCCTCCACTTT. Its protein is CASSIVGRSPLHF. The rearrangement links TRBV19 to TRBJ1-6; D is unclear. V was shortened by 1 base and J by 9 bases, with 7 bases between the two germline ends. CDR3 length equals 13 residues. The germline V gene encodes CDR1 LNHDA and CDR2 SQIVND (reference sequence).

This rearrangement joins TRBV19 to TRBJ1-5, with no clear D. The CDR3 runs to 13 residues. The V end was cut by 10 bases, the J end by 2 bases, with 12 bases between. CDR1 is LNHDA, CDR2 SQIVND, per germline (reference sequence). CDR3 nucleotides: TGTGCCACCCGGCAGTGGGGCAATCAGCCCCAGCATTTT. Translating it yields CATRQWGNQPQHF.

The genes are TRBV28 and TRBJ1-1, with 7 bases matching TRBD1. CDR1 is MDHEN, CDR2 SYDVKM, per germline. The CDR3 totals 18 residues. V lost 4 bases to trimming and J lost 0 bases; unmatched junction nucleotides: 14. The DNA of the CDR3 is TGTGCCAGCAGTTCCTCCAGGACAGGTCGTGGTATGAACACTGAAGCTTTCTTT. The encoded protein is CASSSSRTGRGMNTEAFF.

The chain uses TRBV4-1 and TRBJ2-7; maybe TRBD2 (5 bases). Trimming removed 4 bases from V and 3 bases from J, with 22 bases in between. The CDR3 has 17 residues. CDR1 is MGHRA and CDR2 is YSYEKL in the germline V gene. The CDR3 loop is CASSPRSIRDPFYEQYF. The CDR3, as DNA: TGCGCCAGCAGCCCCCGTTCAATCCGGGATCCTTTCTACGAGCAGTACTTC.

V gene TRBV5-1 combines with J gene TRBJ2-7; D may be TRBD1 (5 bases). V lost 4 bases and J 1 base, leaving 9 bases between the germline ends. The germline CDR1 and CDR2 sequences are SGHRS and YFSETQ. This CDR3 comprises 13 residues. The CDR3 sequence: CASSPTGSYEQYF. The CDR3 region has the DNA TGCGCCAGCAGCCCAACAGGATCCTACGAGCAGTACTTC.

This clone showed up just once. The J gene is TRBJ2-7, the V gene TRBV27, with D unresolved. The germline V gene encodes CDR1 MNHEY and CDR2 SMNVEV (reference sequence). The length of the CDR3 is 14 residues. Trimming took off 4 bases at V and 3 bases at J, with 13 bases between the two ends. CDR3 sequence reads: CASSSSVRSYEQYF. The CDR3, as DNA: TGTGCCAGCAGTTCATCGGTACGCAGCTACGAGCAGTACTTC.

The chain links TRBV7-9 to TRBJ1-5; 8 positions agree with TRBD1. This CDR3 region has 14 residues. Trimming took 5 bases from V and 1 from J; bases not matched to a gene: 1. Germline-derived CDR1 and CDR2 are SEHNR and FQNEAQ (reference sequence). The CDR3 is CASSTGGSNQPQHF. The CDR3 bases are TGTGCCAGCAGCACAGGGGGAAGCAATCAGCCCCAGCATTTT.

This sequence joins TRBV23-1 and TRBJ2-2; D remains unclear. TRBV23-1 is recorded as an ORF, its role being uncertain. This CDR3 contains 14 residues. V was shortened by 3 bases and J by 2 bases, with 7 bases between the two germline ends. CDR3: CASSQGGNTGELFF. As DNA, the CDR3 is TGCGCCAGCAGTCAGGGCGGAAACACCGGGGAGCTGTTTTTT.

CDR3 sequence (DNA): TGTGCCAGTAGGACTAGCGGGAGGGCCCCATTTGGTGAGCAGTTCTTC. This sequence encodes CASRTSGRAPFGEQFF. This chain joins TRBV19 and TRBJ2-1; 14 bases match TRBD2. Germline CDR1 LNHDA, CDR2 SQIVND (reference sequence). After removal of 6 bases from V and 9 bases from J, the junction contained 10 bases not matched to a gene. This CDR3 contains 16 residues.